Listed here are 26 T cell receptor beta chains from one sample, sequenced in a study of T cells in women clearing cervical HPV infection. Profiled with immunoSEQ multiplex PCR; TCRdb holds only in-frame clones, not every one. This sample carries around 22,000 clones, with approximately 5% going to the ten biggest clones. The sequenced material came from blood buffy coat. The receptors come from a woman between 18 and 70 years old with a cervical HPV16 infection that either progressed to CIN3+ or cleared (not recorded which).

As concerns this clone: The CDR3 extends 3 residues past the end of the read, so its final part is completed from the germline J gene. The genes are TRBV5-1 and TRBJ1-2, with 8 nucleotides matching TRBD1. This CDR3 has 15 amino acids. Trimming took 4 bases from V and 6 from J; bases not matched to a gene: 11. In germline, CDR1 is SGHRS, CDR2 YFSETQ. Partial CDR3 DNA: TGCGCCAGCAGCGGACAACCAACAGGGGGAAATGGC. This sequence encodes CASSGQPTGGNG. The entire CDR3 sequence reads CASSGQPTGGNGYTF.

Concerning this clone: The read falls 3 residues short of the CDR3 end, and the missing part is taken from the germline J gene. The chain joins TRBV2 to TRBJ2-1; 7 bases are shared with TRBD1. CDR1 SNHLY and CDR2 FYNNEI come from the germline V gene. The ends lost 0 bases at V and 3 bases at J; junction bases unmatched: 2. This CDR3 is built from 15 residues. The CDR3 is CASSEATGNYNEQFF. The sequenced CDR3 bases are TGTGCCAGCAGTGAAGCGACAGGGAACTACAATGAG. Using reference TRBV2 and TRBJ2-1 for the parts outside the CDR3, the full variable domain is EPEVTQTPSHQVTQMGQEVILRCVPISNHLYFYWYRQILGQKVEFLVSFYNNEISEKSEIFDDQFSVERPDGSNFTLKIRSTKLEDSAMYFCASSEATGNYNEQFFGPGTRLTVL.

Points on this clone: The CDR3 goes on 3 residues after the read ends, and that part is filled in from the germline J gene. This chain uses TRBV5-6 with TRBJ1-1, with a weak D call TRBD1 (6 bases). The CDR3 is 14 residues long. Trimming left V 0 bases short and J 3 bases short, with 9 bases between. From germline, CDR1 is SGHDT and CDR2 YYEEEE. This CDR3 reads CASSLERGYTEAFF. Incomplete CDR3 DNA: TGTGCCAGCAGCTTGGAGAGGGGGTACACTGAA. The full variable domain, in which reference TRBV5-6 and TRBJ1-1 provide the parts outside the CDR3, is DAGVTQSPTHLIKTRGQQVTLRCSPKSGHDTVSWYQQALGQGPQFIFQYYEEEERQRGNFPDRFSGHQFPNYSSELNVNALLLGDSALYLCASSLERGYTEAFFGQGTRLTVV.

With regard to this clone: The read gets to within 3 residues of the CDR3 end, and the germline J gene fills in the rest. The rearrangement links TRBV19 to TRBJ1-4; 10 positions match TRBD1. Trimming took 7 bases from V and 4 from J; bases not matched to a gene: 3. The CDR3 loop spans 14 amino acids. The germline CDR1 and CDR2 sequences are LNHDA and SQIVND (reference sequence). The chain's CDR3 is CASTRTGGNEKLFF. CDR3 bases read: TGTGCCAGTACCCGGACAGGGGGTAATGAAAAA.

In the case of this clone: The junction and the germline gene differ at one end; a read error may be behind it. The read ends 3 residues early relative to the CDR3; the germline J gene fills the gap. Other nucleotide sequences from this sample produce the same CDR3. The rearrangement links TRBV2 to TRBJ1-2; 9 bases fit TRBD1. This CDR3 spans 14 amino acids. Looked up from germline, CDR1 is SNHLY and CDR2 is FYNNEI. The sequenced CDR3 bases are TGTGCCAGCAGTGATGGACAGGGGCCTTATGGG. Translated: CASSDGQGPYG. The full CDR3 protein reads CASSDGQGPYGYTF.

The covered CDR3 bases are TGCAGTGCATCGCCTATCCTTCAGACC. Translated, it gives CSASPILQT. Given in full, the CDR3 is CSASPILQTQYF. The V gene is TRBV20-1, the J gene TRBJ2-5; D remains unclear. The read ends 3 residues shy of where the CDR3 ends; the end is completed using the germline J gene. Germline assignment: CDR1 DFQATT and CDR2 SNEGSKA (reference sequence). The CDR3 runs to 12 residues. Trimming pared 6 bases from V and 6 bases from J, leaving 14 bases between.

Details on this clone: The CDR3 end is not reached by the read, which stops 3 residues before it; the germline J gene fills it in. V usage is TRBV20-1 and J usage is TRBJ2-6; no firm D call. This CDR3 has 16 amino acids. V shed 8 bases and J shed 0 bases, with 17 bases lying between them. Germline CDR1 and CDR2: DFQATT and SNEGSKA (reference sequence). Incomplete CDR3 DNA: TGCAGTCTTGACCCACTGCTAGTCTCTGGGGCCAACGTC. Its translation: CSLDPLLVSGANV. In full, the CDR3 is CSLDPLLVSGANVLTF.

About this clone: Sequencing ends 3 residues short of the CDR3 end; the germline J gene provides the rest. The rearrangement uses TRBV7-6 and TRBJ2-1, with 7 nucleotides matching TRBD2. Germline V gene data show CDR1 as SGHVS and CDR2 as FNYEAQ. V trimming: 4 bases; J trimming: 5 bases; junction bases outside the gene matches: 11. The CDR3 spans 16 residues. The part of the CDR3 DNA that was read is TGTGCCAGCAGCTACGGGGGGAGGGGTTACCACAATGAG. It is translated as CASSYGGRGYHNE. The complete CDR3 sequence is CASSYGGRGYHNEQFF. Looking up the rest from reference TRBV7-6 and TRBJ2-1 gives the full variable domain: GAGVSQSPRYKVTKRGQDVALRCDPISGHVSLYWYRQALGQGPEFLTYFNYEAQQDKSGLPNDRFSAERPEGSISTLTIQRTEQRDSAMYRCASSYGGRGYHNEQFFGPGTRLTVL.

Incomplete CDR3 DNA: TGCAGTGCTAGAGATGGGGCCCGAGATTCTAAGACC. This codes for CSARDGARDSKT. The whole CDR3 is CSARDGARDSKTQYF. The rearrangement links TRBV20-1 to TRBJ2-5, with D perhaps TRBD1 (5 bases). The sequenced fragment ends 3 residues before the CDR3 boundary, so the rest is inferred from the germline J gene. This CDR3 is built from 15 residues. V gave up 0 bases and J gave up 6 bases, with 17 bases separating them. Germline-derived CDR1 and CDR2 are DFQATT and SNEGSKA (reference sequence).

In the case of this clone: The CDR3 goes on 3 residues after the read ends, and that part is filled in from the germline J gene. This rearrangement joins TRBV6-1 to TRBJ2-4, with D possibly matching TRBD2 (6 bases). The CDR3 extends over 14 amino acids. Germline V lookup: CDR1 MNHNS, CDR2 SASEGT. The covered CDR3 bases are TGTGCCAGCAGTGAAATTTGGGGGGTGGGTGGT. As protein: CASSEIWGVGG. The entire CDR3 protein reads CASSEIWGVGGQYF.

A word on this clone: The read comes to an end 3 residues before the CDR3 does, leaving the germline J gene to fill in the end. The rearrangement uses TRBV2 and TRBJ2-3, with a possible D match to TRBD2 (5 bases). Germline V gene sequence: CDR1 SNHLY, CDR2 FYNNEI. The V and J ends lost 8 bases and 1 base respectively, with 13 bases between them. The CDR3 length is 14 residues. The CDR3 sequence: CASSSGLGTDTQYF. Incomplete CDR3 DNA: TGTGCCAGCTCGAGCGGCTTAGGCACAGATACG.

To note about this clone: The read gets to within 3 residues of the CDR3 end, and the germline J gene fills in the rest. The rearrangement joins TRBV18 to TRBJ1-1; D possibly corresponds to TRBD1 (5 bases). The ends were cut back, 6 bases at V and 4 bases at J, with 12 bases in the middle. CDR1 and CDR2 from the germline V gene are KGHSH and LQKENI. The length of the CDR3 is 13 residues. CDR3 DNA, as far as it was read: TGTGCCAGCTCGGACAATAAGGGCACTGAA. This codes for CASSDNKGTE. The whole CDR3 reads CASSDNKGTEAFF.

A remark on this clone: Sequencing ends 3 residues short of the CDR3 end; the germline J gene provides the rest. The chain uses TRBV5-6 and TRBJ1-1; D is uncertain. Trimming took off 5 bases at V and 3 bases at J, with 17 bases between the two ends. The CDR3 has 15 amino acids. Germline V lookup: CDR1 SGHDT, CDR2 YYEEEE. CDR3: CASRGSWAGDTEAFF. Incomplete CDR3 DNA: TGTGCCAGCAGGGGTTCCTGGGCCGGGGACACTGAA.

A word on this clone: The observed sequence ends 3 residues before the CDR3 terminus, with the missing tail filled in from the germline J gene. The chain uses TRBV18 and TRBJ1-2; no definite D call. Germline CDR1 reads KGHSH; CDR2 reads LQKENI. This CDR3 contains 15 residues. The CDR3 region is CASSNARLAGADYTF. CDR3 DNA, as far as it was read: TGTGCCAGCTCAAATGCAAGACTAGCGGGAGCCGAC.

A word on this clone: Read data end 3 residues before the CDR3 end; the end is taken from the germline J gene. The gene calls are TRBV5-5 and TRBJ2-5; either TRBD1 or TRBD2 may supply D (5 bases each). Germline CDR1 reads SGHKS; CDR2 reads YYEKEE (reference sequence). The CDR3 has 15 amino acids. Deletions cut 5 bases from V and 3 bases from J, with 17 bases between. The CDR3 here is CASSRGAGSEETQYF. The DNA read from the CDR3 is TGTGCCAGCAGTCGAGGGGCCGGGTCGGAAGAGACC.

As for this clone: The read stops 3 residues short of the end of the CDR3; the missing end is completed from the germline J gene. This chain links TRBV13 with TRBJ2-7; TRBD2 aligns across 7 bases. J lost 6 bases, V lost 5 bases, and 7 bases had no gene match. The CDR3 runs to 13 residues. CDR1 and CDR2 from the germline V gene are PRHDT and FYEKMQ (reference sequence). The CDR3 is CASSHGGRGEQYF. Partial CDR3 DNA: TGTGCCAGCAGCCATGGGGGGAGGGGCGAG. The full variable domain, rest sourced from reference TRBV13 and TRBJ2-7, is AAGVIQSPRHLIKEKRETATLKCYPIPRHDTVYWYQQGPGQDPQFLISFYEKMQSDKGSIPDRFSAQQFSDYHSELNMSSLELGDSALYFCASSHGGRGEQYFGPGTRLTVT.

As for this clone: Read coverage stops 3 residues before the CDR3 terminus; the germline J gene supplies the remainder. The rearrangement uses TRBV18 and TRBJ2-3, with D perhaps TRBD1 (5 bases). The CDR3 consists of 14 residues. V was clipped by 2 bases and J by 0 bases, with 6 bases between them. Germline CDR1 reads KGHSH; CDR2 reads LQKENI. This CDR3 reads CASSPSGSTDTQYF. CDR3 DNA, as far as it was read: TGTGCCAGCTCACCATCAGGGAGCACAGATACG. Drawing the rest from reference TRBV18 and TRBJ2-3, the complete variable domain is NAGVMQNPRHLVRRRGQEARLRCSPMKGHSHVYWYRQLPEEGLKFMVYLQKENIIDESGMPKERFSAEFPKEGPSILRIQQVVRGDSAAYFCASSPSGSTDTQYFGPGTRLTVL.

This clone is deemed medium-sized by its frequency. From the germline J gene comes the end of the CDR3, since the read stops 3 residues before it. The chain joins TRBV30 to TRBJ1-4, with 8 bases that match TRBD1. The CDR3 consists of 14 residues. Germline CDR1 is GTSNPN and CDR2 is SVGIG (reference sequence). J lost 5 bases, V lost 1 base, and 3 bases had no gene match. The covered CDR3 bases are TGTGCCTGGAGTGCCAGGGACAGGAATGAAAAA. Translating gives CAWSARDRNEK. The full-length CDR3 reads as CAWSARDRNEKLFF.

The sequenced CDR3 bases are TGTGCCAGCGCAACAGGGGATAATGAAAAA. Translated: CASATGDNEK. Given in full, the CDR3 is CASATGDNEKLFF. The chain employs TRBV3-1 (or the pseudogene TRBV3-2) and TRBJ1-4, with TRBD1 identical over 7 bases. The CDR3 end lies 3 residues beyond the end of the read and is filled in from the germline J gene. CDR1 and CDR2 (germline): LGHDT, YNNKEL (reference sequence). J gave up 4 bases and V 8 bases, and 4 bases lay outside the gene matches. There are 13 residues in the CDR3.

About this clone itself: From the germline J gene comes the end of the CDR3, since the read stops 3 residues before it. The V call is TRBV11-2, the J call TRBJ2-3, with a tentative D call TRBD2 (6 bases). CDR1 and CDR2 from the germline V gene are SGHAT and FQNNGV. Between the trimmed V and J ends, which lost 5 bases and 0 bases, there was a span of 9 bases. The CDR3 consists of 14 residues. The chain's CDR3 is CASSPGTSTDTQYF. The covered CDR3 bases are TGTGCCAGCAGCCCCGGGACTAGCACAGATACG. The full variable domain, with the rest looked up from reference TRBV11-2 and TRBJ2-3, is EAGVAQSPRYKIIEKRQSVAFWCNPISGHATLYWYQQILGQGPKLLIQFQNNGVVDDSQLPKDRFSAERLKGVDSTLKIQPAKLEDSAVYLCASSPGTSTDTQYFGPGTRLTVL.

Notes on this clone: Read data end 3 residues before the CDR3 end; the end is taken from the germline J gene. The chain carries TRBV5-1 and TRBJ1-5; a possible D gene is TRBD1 (5 bases). Germline CDR1 reads SGHRS; CDR2 reads YFSETQ. Between the trimmed V and J ends, which lost 2 bases and 0 bases, there was a span of 9 bases. The length of the CDR3 is 15 residues. CDR3 sequence reads: CASSFSGLSNQPQHF. CDR3 DNA (partial): TGCGCCAGCAGCTTCTCAGGGCTTAGCAATCAGCCC.

CDR3 bases read: TGCGCCAGCAGCTTGGTGGAGGGGATTGAAAAA. This sequence encodes CASSLVEGIEK. The CDR3 reads in full as CASSLVEGIEKLFF. V usage is TRBV5-1 and J usage is TRBJ1-4; possible D gene TRBD1, 5 bases. The CDR3 goes on 3 residues after the read ends, and that part is filled in from the germline J gene. CDR1 SGHRS and CDR2 YFSETQ come from the germline V gene. V was cut by 0 bases and J by 7 bases, with 10 bases left in between. The CDR3 totals 14 residues.

On this clone: Read data end 3 residues before the CDR3 end; the end is taken from the germline J gene. The chain recombines TRBV19 with TRBJ2-5; 7 positions match TRBD1. This CDR3 has 14 residues. Losses at the gene ends were 0 bases for V and 5 bases for J; bases not matched to a gene: 3. Germline V gives CDR1 LNHDA, CDR2 SQIVND (reference sequence). The CDR3 reads CASSIEKGAETQYF. The covered CDR3 bases are TGTGCCAGTAGTATAGAAAAGGGGGCGGAGACC.

As for this clone: The CDR3 end lies 3 residues beyond the end of the read and is filled in from the germline J gene. The rearrangement uses TRBV5-1 and TRBJ2-5, with 9 bases that match TRBD1. Per germline, CDR1 SGHRS and CDR2 YFSETQ. The CDR3 spans 15 residues. J lost 5 bases, V lost 1 base, and 6 bases had no gene match. The DNA read from the CDR3 is TGCGCCAGCAGCTTGATGGGACAGGGAGGCGAGACC. Protein product: CASSLMGQGGET. The full CDR3 reads CASSLMGQGGETQYF.

Details on this clone: The observed sequence ends 3 residues before the CDR3 terminus, with the missing tail filled in from the germline J gene. This sequence joins TRBV7-3 and TRBJ2-5, with 10 bases that match TRBD2. The CDR3 length is 18 residues. Germline lookup yields CDR1 SGHTA and CDR2 FQGTGA. After removal of 0 bases from V and 7 bases from J, the junction contained 14 bases not matched to a gene. CDR3 sequence: CASSLTGTLSGGAATQYF. CDR3 bases read: TGTGCCAGCAGCTTAACGGGTACACTAAGCGGGGGGGCCGCGACC.

Notes on this clone: The missing CDR3 end, 3 residues past where the read stops, is filled in from the germline J gene. The chain employs TRBV18 and TRBJ2-7, with TRBD2 matching over 12 bases. The CDR3 sequence is 15 residues long. The V gene's germline CDR1 is KGHSH and CDR2 LQKENI. J gave up 6 bases and V 5 bases, and 8 bases lay outside the gene matches. The sequenced part of the CDR3 DNA is TGTGCCAGCTCAAATGCAAGACTAGCGGGAGCCGAG. It is translated as CASSNARLAGAE. The complete CDR3 reads CASSNARLAGAEQYF.